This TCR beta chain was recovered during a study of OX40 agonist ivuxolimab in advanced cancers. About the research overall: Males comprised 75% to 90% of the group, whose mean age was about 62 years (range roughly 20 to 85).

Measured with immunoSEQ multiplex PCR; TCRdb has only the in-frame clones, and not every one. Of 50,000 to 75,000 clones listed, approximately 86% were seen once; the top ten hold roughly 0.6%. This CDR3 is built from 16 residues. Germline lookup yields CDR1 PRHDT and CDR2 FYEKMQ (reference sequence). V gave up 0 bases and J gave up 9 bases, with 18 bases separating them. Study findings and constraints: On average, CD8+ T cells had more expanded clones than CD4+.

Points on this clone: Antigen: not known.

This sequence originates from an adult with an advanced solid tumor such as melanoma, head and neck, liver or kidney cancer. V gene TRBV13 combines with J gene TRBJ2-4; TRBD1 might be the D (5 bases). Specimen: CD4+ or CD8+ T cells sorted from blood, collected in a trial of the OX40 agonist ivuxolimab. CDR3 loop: CASSLGRKEGVPIQYF. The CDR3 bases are TGTGCCAGCAGCTTAGGCCGAAAAGAAGGGGTCCCCATTCAGTACTTC.